The 17 T cell receptor beta chains below were found in one sample sequenced in a study of T cells after posttransplantation cyclophosphamide. Sampled 1 year posttransplant, controls received myeloablative marrow transplants, methotrexate and a calcineurin inhibitor. TCRdb keeps only in-frame clones here, not all; method: immunoSEQ multiplex PCR. The sample shows about 15,000 clones, around 86% of them seen only once. Sequencing was performed on PBMCs, taken after an allogeneic stem cell transplant with a calcineurin inhibitor and methotrexate. The receptors come from a male patient aged 45-60 years who received an allogeneic stem cell transplant from an unrelated donor, was CMV-positive, and had chronic GVHD only. The T cells may partly be graft donor cells.

This chain joins TRBV19 and TRBJ2-7, with D perhaps matching TRBD2 (6 bases). V shed 9 bases and J shed 3 bases, with 9 bases lying between them. The germline V gene encodes CDR1 LNHDA and CDR2 SQIVND (reference sequence). This CDR3 spans 11 amino acids. The CDR3 nucleotides read TGTGCCAGCCAGGGAGGCTACGAGCAGTACTTC. Its translation is CASQGGYEQYF.

The chain links TRBV7-9 to TRBJ2-5, with 8 bases fitting TRBD1. CDR1 is SEHNR, CDR2 FQNEAQ, per germline (reference sequence). V lost 5 bases to trimming and J lost 8 bases; unmatched junction nucleotides: 10. There are 14 residues in the CDR3. This CDR3 is CASSAPRQGATQYF. In DNA, the CDR3 is TGTGCCAGCAGCGCACCCCGGCAGGGGGCTACCCAGTACTTC.

The chain combines TRBV6-1 with TRBJ2-7; D is perhaps TRBD1 (6 bases). This CDR3 is built from 14 residues. The V gene lost 1 base and the J gene lost 1 base, with 8 bases spanning the gap. Germline CDR1 MNHNS, CDR2 SASEGT. CDR3 sequence reads: CASSEDRVSYEQYF. CDR3 DNA sequence: TGTGCCAGCAGTGAAGACAGGGTTTCCTACGAGCAGTACTTC.

The rearrangement uses TRBV2 and TRBJ2-7; 9 bases are shared with TRBD1. CDR3 size: 14 residues. Germline CDR1 is SNHLY and CDR2 is FYNNEI. V was clipped by 7 bases and J by 4 bases; unmatched bases: 8. Here the CDR3 DNA reads TGTGCCAGCATCCCGGGACAGGGTGGTTACGAGCAGTACTTC. It encodes CASIPGQGGYEQYF.

The V call is TRBV19, the J call TRBJ2-7; D might be TRBD2 (6 bases). Between the trimmed V and J ends, which lost 6 bases and 6 bases, there was a span of 18 bases. Germline V gene lookup returns CDR1 LNHDA and CDR2 SQIVND (reference sequence). The CDR3 runs to 14 residues. This chain's CDR3 is CASSQNMDYREQYF. In DNA form, the CDR3 reads TGTGCCAGTAGCCAAAACATGGACTATCGCGAGCAGTACTTC.

The gene calls are TRBV6-5 and TRBJ2-3; TRBD2 might be the D (5 bases). Deletions cut 7 bases from V and 4 bases from J, with 6 bases between. Germline CDR1 reads MNHEY; CDR2 reads SVGAGI. This CDR3 contains 11 residues. CDR3 in DNA: TGTGCCAGCACGAGGGCAGATACGCAGTATTTT. Translating it yields CASTRADTQYF.

The chain links TRBV10-1 to TRBJ2-7; the D is unclear. This CDR3 is built from 15 residues. CDR1 and CDR2 from the germline V gene are WNHNN and SYGVQD (reference sequence). V lost 3 bases, J lost 0 bases, and 12 bases lay in between. Here the CDR3 reads CASSERVPSSYEQYF. The CDR3 bases are TGCGCCAGCAGTGAACGGGTTCCTTCCTCCTACGAGCAGTACTTC.

The chain combines TRBV6-6 with TRBJ1-2; D uncertain. The CDR3 has 15 amino acids. Trimming cost V 6 bases and J 5 bases, with 19 bases left between them. CDR1 MNHNY and CDR2 SVGAGI come from the germline V gene (reference sequence). In nucleotides, the CDR3 is TGTGCCAGCAGACCGGGTGAAGGTGGATCGTATGGCTACACCTTC. This sequence encodes CASRPGEGGSYGYTF.

The rearrangement joins TRBV7-9 to TRBJ1-2; the D gene is possibly TRBD1 (6 bases). Trimming cost V 5 bases and J 4 bases, with 14 bases left between them. In germline, CDR1 is SEHNR, CDR2 FQNEAQ (reference sequence). The CDR3 is made up of 14 amino acids. The CDR3 region has the DNA TGTGCCAGCAGCCCTTCGGGGGGCAGCTATGGCTACACCTTC. Translated: CASSPSGGSYGYTF.

The chain employs TRBV14 and TRBJ2-7; TRBD1 might be the D (5 bases). Germline V lookup: CDR1 SGHDN, CDR2 FVKESK. Between the trimmed V and J ends, which lost 5 bases and 7 bases, there was a span of 15 bases. There are 13 residues in the CDR3. The CDR3 DNA is TGTGCCAGCAGCGGGGCTGGGTTCTGGGAGCAGTACTTC. It encodes CASSGAGFWEQYF.

The V and J genes are TRBV27 and TRBJ2-5, with D unclear. V lost 3 bases, J lost 5 bases, and 13 bases lay in between. The germline V gene encodes CDR1 MNHEY and CDR2 SMNVEV (reference sequence). CDR3 length equals 14 residues. The CDR3 protein is CASSLIPGRETQYF. The CDR3 DNA follows: TGTGCCAGCAGTTTGATTCCGGGTCGGGAGACCCAGTACTTC.

The V call is TRBV14, the J call TRBJ2-5, with D perhaps matching TRBD2 (6 bases). There are 15 residues in the CDR3. CDR1 is SGHDN, CDR2 FVKESK, per germline. Trimming left V 4 bases short and J 6 bases short, with 18 bases between. CDR3 sequence reads: CASSLLGRGDQTQYF. Written as DNA, the CDR3 is TGTGCCAGCAGCCTCTTAGGGCGGGGAGATCAGACCCAGTACTTC.

This clone was detected a few times. The chain has TRBV19 and TRBJ1-1, with TRBD1 matching 7 bases. The CDR3 is made up of 15 amino acids. With 7 bases clipped from V and 2 bases from J, the junction kept 10 bases outside the gene matches. In germline, CDR1 is LNHDA, CDR2 SQIVND (reference sequence). CDR3 region: CASINWDSLNTEAFF. The CDR3 DNA follows: TGTGCCAGTATCAACTGGGACAGTTTAAACACTGAAGCTTTCTTT.

The V gene is TRBV18, the J gene TRBJ1-3; D is uncertain. Germline CDR1 and CDR2: KGHSH and LQKENI. V lost 2 bases, J lost 0 bases, and 5 bases lay in between. The CDR3 length is 14 residues. The CDR3 reads CASSPSVSGNTIYF. As DNA, the CDR3 is TGTGCCAGCTCACCATCGGTCTCTGGAAACACCATATATTTT.

Worth noting for this clone: This specimen includes other DNA sequences encoding the same CDR3. The J gene is TRBJ1-2, the V gene TRBV7-2; the D is unclear. The V end was cut by 3 bases, the J end by 0 bases, with 5 bases between. CDR1 and CDR2 (germline): SGHTA, FQGNSA. The CDR3 runs 13 residues. The chain's CDR3 is CASSFPANYGYTF. The CDR3, as DNA: TGTGCCAGCAGCTTCCCAGCTAACTATGGCTACACCTTC.

The rearrangement uses TRBV7-9 and TRBJ2-1, with 9 bases that match TRBD2. V shed 4 bases, J shed 8 bases, and the junction held 6 bases outside the gene matches. The CDR3 is 14 residues long. Germline V gene sequence: CDR1 SEHNR, CDR2 FQNEAQ (reference sequence). The CDR3 DNA is TGTGCCAGCAGCTGGGCGGGAGGGCCCGATGAGCAGTTCTTC. Residues: CASSWAGGPDEQFF.

The V and J genes are TRBV4-1 and TRBJ1-3; D ambiguous. Trimming took off 1 base at V and 6 bases at J, with 10 bases between the two ends. Germline lookup yields CDR1 MGHRA and CDR2 YSYEKL. The CDR3 runs to 14 residues. The CDR3: CASSQGRQINTIYF. CDR3 DNA sequence: TGCGCCAGCAGCCAAGGGCGGCAGATAAACACCATATATTTT.